This T cell receptor beta chain originates from a study of Ad26.COV2.S vaccination and SARS-CoV-2 variants. Germline V gene data show CDR1 as SQVTM and CDR2 as ANQGSEA. Between the trimmed V and J ends, which lost 4 bases and 0 bases, there was a span of 13 bases. The CDR3 is 16 amino acids. This clone was detected a few times. Its antigen is unidentified. Sequencing was performed with immunoSEQ multiplex PCR; in TCRdb, only in-frame clones are kept and a portion is missing. The table includes about 180,000 clones, roughly nine tenths detected once. Study results and caveats: Placebo recipients showed lower spike-specific TCR breadth than vaccinees. Measurements of TCR breadth and depth may have given underestimates of the total T cell responses.

The chain recombines TRBV29-1 with TRBJ2-6, with a possible D match to TRBD1 (5 bases). This sequence originates from a human donor who had recovered from COVID-19. This specimen consisted of peripheral blood, obtained after recovery from COVID-19. This CDR3 reads CSVVFGAYSGANVLTF. CDR3 bases: TGCAGCGTTGTTTTTGGGGCATACTCTGGGGCCAACGTCCTGACTTTC.